This record covers a single T cell receptor (beta chain). TCRdb reprocessed the 5' RACE reads and keeps a single row for each CDR3 protein, giving no DNA. Recorded for this sample: around 400,000 distinct CDR3 sequences. This sample was included in a study of monozygotic twins with inflammatory bowel disease. Germline CDR1 SGHNT, CDR2 YYREEE (reference sequence). The CDR3 loop spans 14 amino acids. The TCR comes from a human donor with ulcerative colitis or Crohn's disease, or a healthy co-twin of an affected twin (not recorded which). Source material: blood. V usage is TRBV5-4 and J usage is TRBJ2-5; TCRdb proposes TRBD1, but this gene call is untestable without DNA. CDR3 residues: CASSLKQGSETQYF.